This record covers a single T cell receptor beta chain. This clone's antigen is unknown. Nothing much larger sits one base from this clone, and base qualities are not available. The record originates from a study of CD8 T cells in Susac syndrome (dated by TCRdb to between 2018 and 2021). For the wider study: Repertoire sequencing was used to test whether CD8+ T cell activation and differentiation in Susac syndrome was antigen driven. The study compared CD8+ T cell repertoire clonality among 12 healthy donors, roughly 14 Susac syndrome patients and approximately 16 multiple sclerosis patients. General study outcomes and caveats: The number of individuals in the TCR sequencing and HLA analysis was acknowledged as relatively small.

RNA was extracted using the RNeasy kit, and roughly 0.45 to 1 microgram was reverse transcribed with random hexamers. The immunoSEQ multiplex PCR assay, covering 54 Vbeta and 13 Jbeta segments, was used to amplify TCR beta CDR3 regions. Bias from PCR amplification was corrected by using a synthetic template baseline for primer optimization and for computational correction. As for how the authors treated the data: Only productive sequences were kept, with reads annotated to V, D and J genes according to IMGT and analyzed in immunoSEQ Analyzer. Clonality was computed as one minus Shannon entropy normalized by log2 of the number of productive unique sequences. For each patient and control, public and private clones were evaluated within the 100 most prevalent clones. Clones were defined as Susac-specific when absent from the healthy and MS cohorts, from fewer than 1,300 published viral clones and from other ImmuneACCESS disease sequences. TCRdb reworked the public reads: Q25 trimming with fastp, MiXCR clone assembly, productive beta chains retained. Rows with one shared CDR3 protein collapse into an entry with the most common genes and DNA. Clone size and V and J calls follow TCRdb, not the original study. The sample records roughly 140,000 distinct CDR3 sequences, about 94% of which are singletons. Roughly 0.2% of the sample is taken by the ten largest.

Peripheral blood CD8+ and CD4+ T cells from healthy donors, Susac syndrome patients and multiple sclerosis patients were profiled by high-throughput TCR beta sequencing. Treatment-naive patients with stable or active relapsing-remitting disease fulfilling revised McDonald criteria were used as multiple sclerosis controls. Bulk CD8+ and CD4+ T cells were purified by magnetic negative isolation, while CD8+ TEMRA cells were enriched using FACS. Blood was drawn into EDTA tubes, processed within 24 hours, and PBMCs were isolated by density gradient centrifugation. PBMCs intended for TCR sequencing were cryopreserved in liquid nitrogen and thawed later in a water bath at 37 degrees C. A purity of at least 90% was achieved for sorted or isolated CD4+, CD8+ and CD8+ TEMRA cells. V is cut by 1 base and J by 6 bases, and the space between the germline ends is 15 bases. Taken from cysteine to phenylalanine, the CDR3 has 14 residues. Here the CDR3 DNA is all that survives: 42 bases in frame from base 1. Via the germline V gene, CDR1 is SQVTM and CDR2 ANQGSEA.

This sequence uses TRBV29-1 and TRBJ1-1, with a tentative D gene TRBD1 over 6 matching bases. The sequence derives from a human donor with multiple sclerosis. Sequenced input: CD8+ T cells from PBMCs. CDR3 region: CSVEVSARGAEAFF. The sequence in DNA is TGCAGCGTTGAAGTTTCCGCCAGGGGTGCTGAAGCTTTCTTT.